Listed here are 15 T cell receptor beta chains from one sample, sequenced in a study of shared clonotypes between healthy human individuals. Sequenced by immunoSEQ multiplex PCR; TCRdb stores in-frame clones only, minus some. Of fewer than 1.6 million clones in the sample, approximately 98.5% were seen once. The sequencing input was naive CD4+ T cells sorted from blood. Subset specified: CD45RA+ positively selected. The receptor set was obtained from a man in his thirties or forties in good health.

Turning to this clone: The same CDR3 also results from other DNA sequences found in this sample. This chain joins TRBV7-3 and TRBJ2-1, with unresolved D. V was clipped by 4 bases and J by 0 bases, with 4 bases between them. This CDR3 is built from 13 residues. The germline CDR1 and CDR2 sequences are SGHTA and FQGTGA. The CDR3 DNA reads TGTGCCAGCAGCTCCACCTCCTACAATGAGCAGTTCTTC. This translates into CASSSTSYNEQFF.

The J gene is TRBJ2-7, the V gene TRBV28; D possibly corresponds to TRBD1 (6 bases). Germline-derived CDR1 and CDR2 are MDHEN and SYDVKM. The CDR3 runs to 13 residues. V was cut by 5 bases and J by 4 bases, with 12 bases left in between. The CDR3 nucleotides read TGTGCCAGCAGTCTCAGGGGTGGGTACGAGCAGTACTTC. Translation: CASSLRGGYEQYF. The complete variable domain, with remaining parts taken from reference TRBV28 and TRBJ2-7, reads DVKVTQSSRYLVKRTGEKVFLECVQDMDHENMFWYRQDPGLGLRLIYFSYDVKMKEKGDIPEGYSVSREKKERFSLILESASTNQTSMYLCASSLRGGYEQYFGPGTRLTVT.

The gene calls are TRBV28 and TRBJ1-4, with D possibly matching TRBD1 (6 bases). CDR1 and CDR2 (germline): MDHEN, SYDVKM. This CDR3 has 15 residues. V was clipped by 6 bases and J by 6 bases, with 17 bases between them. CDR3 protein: CASRPQGRGDEKLFF. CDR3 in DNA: TGTGCCAGCAGGCCCCAGGGGCGAGGTGATGAAAAACTGTTTTTT. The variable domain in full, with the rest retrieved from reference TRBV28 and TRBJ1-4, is DVKVTQSSRYLVKRTGEKVFLECVQDMDHENMFWYRQDPGLGLRLIYFSYDVKMKEKGDIPEGYSVSREKKERFSLILESASTNQTSMYLCASRPQGRGDEKLFFGSGTQLSVL.

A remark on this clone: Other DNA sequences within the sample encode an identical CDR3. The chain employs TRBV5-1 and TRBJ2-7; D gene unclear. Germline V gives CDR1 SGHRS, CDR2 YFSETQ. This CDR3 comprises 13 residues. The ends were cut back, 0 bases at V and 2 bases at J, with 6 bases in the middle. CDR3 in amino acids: CASSLGAPYEQYF. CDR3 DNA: TGCGCCAGCAGCTTGGGGGCACCCTACGAGCAGTACTTC.

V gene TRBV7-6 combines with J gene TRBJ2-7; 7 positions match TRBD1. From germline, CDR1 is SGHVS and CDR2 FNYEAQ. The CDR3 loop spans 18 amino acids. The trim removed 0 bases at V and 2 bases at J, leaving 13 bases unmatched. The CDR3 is CASSLAVSTGQYAYEQYF. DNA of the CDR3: TGTGCCAGCAGCTTAGCGGTTTCGACGGGACAGTATGCCTACGAGCAGTACTTC.

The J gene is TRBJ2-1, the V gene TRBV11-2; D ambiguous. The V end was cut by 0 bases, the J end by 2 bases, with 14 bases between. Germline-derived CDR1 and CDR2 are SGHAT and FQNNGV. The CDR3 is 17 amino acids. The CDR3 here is CASSLDVLLGTYNEQFF. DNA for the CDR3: TGTGCCAGCAGCTTAGATGTCCTCCTAGGGACCTACAATGAGCAGTTCTTC.

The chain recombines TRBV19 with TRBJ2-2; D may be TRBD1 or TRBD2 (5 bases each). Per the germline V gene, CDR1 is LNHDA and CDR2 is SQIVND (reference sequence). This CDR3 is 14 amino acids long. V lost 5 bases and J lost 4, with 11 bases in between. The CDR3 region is CASSARAGTGELFF. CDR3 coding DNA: TGTGCCAGTAGTGCCAGGGCGGGCACCGGGGAGCTGTTTTTT.

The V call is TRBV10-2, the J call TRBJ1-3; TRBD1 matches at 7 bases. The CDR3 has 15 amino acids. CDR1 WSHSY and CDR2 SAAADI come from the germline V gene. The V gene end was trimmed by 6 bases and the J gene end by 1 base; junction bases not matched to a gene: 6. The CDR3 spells CASSAIQGSGNTIYF. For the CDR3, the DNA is TGCGCCAGCAGCGCAATACAGGGGTCTGGAAACACCATATATTTT.

The CDR3 bases are TGTGCCAGCAGCTTACAGGGCGATACGCAGTATTTT. This encodes CASSLQGDTQYF. V usage is TRBV7-3 and J usage is TRBJ2-3, with a weak D call TRBD1 (5 bases). Germline loops: CDR1 SGHTA, CDR2 FQGTGA. The CDR3 is made up of 12 amino acids. V was shortened by 2 bases and J by 6 bases, with 6 bases between the two germline ends. The full variable domain, rest sourced from reference TRBV7-3 and TRBJ2-3, is GAGVSQTPSNKVTEKGKYVELRCDPISGHTALYWYRQSLGQGPEFLIYFQGTGAADDSGLPNDRFFAVRPEGSVSTLKIQRTERGDSAVYLCASSLQGDTQYFGPGTRLTVL.

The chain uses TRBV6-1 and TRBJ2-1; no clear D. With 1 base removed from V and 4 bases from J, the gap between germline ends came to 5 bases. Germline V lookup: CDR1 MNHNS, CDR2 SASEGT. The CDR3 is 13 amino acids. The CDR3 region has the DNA TGTGCCAGCAGTGAAGGGCAATACAATGAGCAGTTCTTC. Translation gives CASSEGQYNEQFF.

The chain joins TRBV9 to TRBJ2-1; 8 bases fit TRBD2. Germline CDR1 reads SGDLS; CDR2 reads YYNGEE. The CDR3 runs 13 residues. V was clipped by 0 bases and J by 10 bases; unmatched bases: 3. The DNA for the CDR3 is TGTGCCAGCAGCGTAGCGGGAGGGCTAGAGCAGTTCTTC. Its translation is CASSVAGGLEQFF.

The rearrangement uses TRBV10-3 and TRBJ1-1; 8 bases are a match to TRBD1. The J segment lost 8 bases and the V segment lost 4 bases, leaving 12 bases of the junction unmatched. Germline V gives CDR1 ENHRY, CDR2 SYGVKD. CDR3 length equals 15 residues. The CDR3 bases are TGTGCCATCAGTGGGGAGACAGGGGACCTACGCGAAGCTTTCTTT. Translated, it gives CAISGETGDLREAFF.

CDR3 sequence reads: CAWSVHIGAGGYTF. The CDR3 DNA follows: TGTGCCTGGAGTGTACACATCGGGGCCGGAGGCTACACCTTC. The V call is TRBV30, the J call TRBJ1-2; weak D call: TRBD1 (5 bases). V was clipped by 0 bases and J by 8 bases, with 16 bases between them. Looked up from germline, CDR1 is GTSNPN and CDR2 is SVGIG (reference sequence). This CDR3 is built from 14 residues.

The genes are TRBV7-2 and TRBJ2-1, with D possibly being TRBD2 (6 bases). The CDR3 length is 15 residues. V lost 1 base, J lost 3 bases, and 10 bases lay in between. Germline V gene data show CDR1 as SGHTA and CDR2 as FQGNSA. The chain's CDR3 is CASSLVGGFYNEQFF. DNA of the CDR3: TGTGCCAGCAGCTTAGTAGGAGGGTTCTACAATGAGCAGTTCTTC.

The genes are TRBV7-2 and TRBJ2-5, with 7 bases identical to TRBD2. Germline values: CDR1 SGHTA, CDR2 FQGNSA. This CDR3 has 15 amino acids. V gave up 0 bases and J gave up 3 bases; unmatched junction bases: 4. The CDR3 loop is CASSLAGGREETQYF. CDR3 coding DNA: TGTGCCAGCAGCTTAGCAGGAGGGAGGGAAGAGACCCAGTACTTC.